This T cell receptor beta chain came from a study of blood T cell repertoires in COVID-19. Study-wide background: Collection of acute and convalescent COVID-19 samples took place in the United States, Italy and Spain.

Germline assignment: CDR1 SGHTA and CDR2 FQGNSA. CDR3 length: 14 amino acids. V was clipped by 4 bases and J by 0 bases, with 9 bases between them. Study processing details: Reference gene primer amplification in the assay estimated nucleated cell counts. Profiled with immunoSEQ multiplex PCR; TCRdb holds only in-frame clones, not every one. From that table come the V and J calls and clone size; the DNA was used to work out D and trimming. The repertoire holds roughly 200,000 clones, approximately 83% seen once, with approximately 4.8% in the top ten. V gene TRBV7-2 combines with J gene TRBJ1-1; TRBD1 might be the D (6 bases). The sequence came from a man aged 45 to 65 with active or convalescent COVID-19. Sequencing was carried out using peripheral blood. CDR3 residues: CASSSGQLNTEAFF. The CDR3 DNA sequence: TGTGCCAGCAGCTCCGGACAGTTGAACACTGAAGCTTTCTTT.